This TCR beta chain comes out of a study of molecular identifiers for immune sequencing clone quantification. Study results and limitations: It was shown that clones above 20 RNA copies held over 97% of effector molecules, but under 1% in naive cells.

Naive CD8 libraries were made from roughly 18,000 to 920,000 sorted cells, and they used 10%, 30% or 50% RNA. Using a CD8+CD4-CCR7+CD45RA+ phenotype, naive CD8 T cells were sorted. The CDR3 covers 13 residues. Trimming took off 6 bases at V and 4 bases at J, with 10 bases between the two ends. CDR1 is MNHEY, CDR2 SMNVEV, per germline (reference sequence). Concerning this clonotype itself: Its antigen is unknown.

The bulk TCR libraries were made with methods described before and with listed TCR primers. TCRdb reanalysed the PCR reads using MiXCR and keeps one entry per CDR3 protein. The repertoire holds about 300,000 distinct CDR3 sequences, with roughly a fifth as singletons. The sequenced material came from naive CD8+ T cells from blood, with Jurkat cell RNA spiked in. Subset denoted: FACS-sorted CD8+CD4-CCR7+CD45RA+ naive T cells. The TCR was taken from a human donor in good health. Some libraries in this study had Jurkat cell RNA spiked in. The chain carries TRBV27 and TRBJ2-1; D gene uncertain. The CDR3 DNA is TGTGCCAGCAGGGTGGGCTATTACAATGAGCAGTTCTTC. This sequence encodes CASRVGYYNEQFF.